This is a list of T cell receptor beta chains from one sample in a study of human T cells and chemical hapten exposure. TCRdb re-called the RACE reads with MiXCR, one entry per CDR3 protein. The top ten hold 2.8% of the sample, which has about 120,000 distinct CDR3 sequences, roughly 12% seen once. The material was whole blood, obtained in connection with sensitization to the hapten diphenylcyclopropenone (DPC). The receptors were sampled from a woman aged 18-29 years with alopecia areata. Some clones in this sample may be carry-over from other donors' samples. The CDR3 runs from the conserved cysteine through the conserved F or W. The order of the fields is J gene, V gene, D gene, clone size, CDR3 length, CDR3 DNA, CDR3 protein. D genes are given only for firm matches. Expanded clones are given a class, and other clones once, few, many or no size at all.

TRBJ1-1 TRBV30 - - 19 TGTGCCTGGGCCACACCCGGGACCCTCAGGAAGGTGGAGAACACTGAAGCTTTCTTT CAWATPGTLRKVENTEAFF
TRBJ1-1 TRBV7-2 - - 20 TGTGCCAGCAGCTTATGGGGCCCGGGGTCCGTATTATCACTGAACACTGAAGCTTTCTTT CASSLWGPGSVLSLNTEAFF
TRBJ1-4 TRBV7-3 - few 15 TGTGCCAGCAGCTTACAGGGAAGCCCTAATGAAAAACTGTTTTTT CASSLQGSPNEKLFF
TRBJ1-3 TRBV12-3/TRBV12-4 - - 14 TGTGCCAGCAGTTTATCAACTGGTGGAAACACCATATATTTT CASSLSTGGNTIYF
TRBJ2-7 TRBV7-8 - few 15 TGTGCCAGCAGCCCGCCCAGCCTTTCTAAGAACGAGCAGTACTTC CASSPPSLSKNEQYF
TRBJ2-3 TRBV20-1 TRBD2 many 13 TGCAGTGCCCGAGCGGGGGCGGTAGATACGCAGTATTTT CSARAGAVDTQYF
TRBJ1-1 TRBV27 - few 14 TGTGCCAGCAGTGCGGGCAGTCCGAACACTGAAGCTTTCTTT CASSAGSPNTEAFF
TRBJ1-6 TRBV28 TRBD1 - 16 TGTGCCAGCACACGGCCAGGGGGCTATGTGGATTCACCCCTCCACTTT CASTRPGGYVDSPLHF
TRBJ1-1 TRBV27 - - 17 TGTGCCAGCAGTCCCCAAATTGGACGGGGTCAGAACACTGAAGCTTTCTTT CASSPQIGRGQNTEAFF
TRBJ2-6 TRBV7-9 - - 16 TGTGCCAGCAGCTTAGCGCTGACTAGTGGGGCCAACGTCCTGACTTTC CASSLALTSGANVLTF
TRBJ2-6 TRBV12-3/TRBV12-4 - few 16 TGTGCCAGCAGTCCCCGGGGTATCTCTGGGGCCAACGTCCTGACTTTC CASSPRGISGANVLTF
TRBJ2-7 TRBV5-4 - few 11 TGTGCCAGCAGCTTGGCAGGGGAAGATCACTTC CASSLAGEDHF
TRBJ1-1 TRBV14 - - 13 TGTGCCAGCAGCCAATTTATGAACACTGAAGCTTTCTTT CASSQFMNTEAFF
TRBJ1-1 TRBV7-9 - many 15 TGTGCCAGCAGCTTAAGGGAGAACATGAACACTGAAGCTTTCTTT CASSLRENMNTEAFF
TRBJ1-2 TRBV14 - - 16 TGTGCCAGCAGCCCATATACGGAGTCGCGGTTCTATGGCTACACCTTC CASSPYTESRFYGYTF
TRBJ2-3 TRBV6-4 - many 16 TGTGCCAGCAGCGGCCACACAGGTCTGGGCACAGATACGCAGTATTTT CASSGHTGLGTDTQYF
TRBJ2-1 TRBV5-6 - few 15 TGTGCCAGCAGCTTATACAGGGCGATCCACAATGAGCAGTTCTTC CASSLYRAIHNEQFF
TRBJ1-5 TRBV29-1 - few 13 TGCAGCGTTGCCGTCAGGGAGCATCAGCCCCAGCATTTT CSVAVREHQPQHF
TRBJ2-1 TRBV4-1 - - 15 TGCGCCAGCAGCCAAGAACACAGCTCCTACAATGAGCAGTTCTTC CASSQEHSSYNEQFF
TRBJ2-1 TRBV6-2/TRBV6-3 - many 15 TGTGCCAGCAACGACGGACAGCTCTCCTACAATGAGCAGTTCTTC CASNDGQLSYNEQFF
TRBJ1-1 TRBV11-1 - few 15 TGTGCCAGCAGCTTAATGGGTACTCAGGGCAATGAAGCTTTCTTT CASSLMGTQGNEAFF
TRBJ2-2 TRBV6-5 - - 17 TGTGCCAGCAGTCACCGAACAGGACACTGGGACACCGGGGAGCTGTTTTTT CASSHRTGHWDTGELFF
TRBJ1-6 TRBV28 TRBD1 - 17 TGTGCCAGCAGTTCACAGGGGTGGCACTCTGGTGGATCACCCCTCCACTTT CASSSQGWHSGGSPLHF
TRBJ2-1 TRBV18 TRBD1 once 17 TGTGCCAGCTCGAAATACGCTACAGGGGGGTCCTACAATGAGCAGTTCTTC CASSKYATGGSYNEQFF
TRBJ2-3 TRBV28 TRBD2 - 16 TGTGCCAGCAGCCCAGGACTAGCGGAAAGCACAGATACGCAGTATTTT CASSPGLAESTDTQYF
TRBJ2-2 TRBV11-3 - many 15 TGTGCCAGCAGCTTAATACAGGGGAACACCGGGGAGCTGTTTTTT CASSLIQGNTGELFF
TRBJ1-5 TRBV6-2/TRBV6-3 - - 13 TGTGCCAGCCGCCGACAGGACAATCAGCCCCAGCATTTT CASRRQDNQPQHF
TRBJ1-1 TRBV30 TRBD1 many 15 TGTGCCTGGAGTCCGAGGACAGGGATGAACACTGAAGCTTTCTTT CAWSPRTGMNTEAFF
TRBJ1-6 TRBV12-3/TRBV12-4 - few 14 TGTGCCAGCAGTTCTACCCCCCAGACTGGTACCCTCCACTTT CASSSTPQTGTLHF
TRBJ1-1 TRBV6-6 - few 11 TGTGCCAGCAGACAGGGACCTGAAGCTTTCTTT CASRQGPEAFF
TRBJ2-3 TRBV6-6 - few 14 TGTGCCAGCAGTTACGGGGGCCTGACAGATACGCAGTATTTT CASSYGGLTDTQYF
TRBJ2-7 TRBV29-1 TRBD2 few 14 TGCAGCGTTAACGGACTAGCGGGGGCCTACGAGCAGTACTTC CSVNGLAGAYEQYF
TRBJ2-1 TRBV20-1 TRBD2 - 13 TGCAGTGCGCCGGGACTAGCGGGGGCTGAGCAGTTCTTC CSAPGLAGAEQFF
TRBJ2-3 TRBV18 - - 17 TGTGCCAGCTCACCATTCCCTAGCTACGATAGCACAGATACGCAGTATTTT CASSPFPSYDSTDTQYF
TRBJ2-2 TRBV7-3 - many 17 TGTGCCAGCAGCTTAGTGAGGCAGGGAGGGAACACCGGGGAGCTGTTTTTT CASSLVRQGGNTGELFF
TRBJ1-6 TRBV10-2 - - 13 TGCGCCAGCGAACAGGGATATAATTCACCCCTCCACTTT CASEQGYNSPLHF
TRBJ2-3 TRBV12-3/TRBV12-4 TRBD2 few 15 TGTGCCAGCAGTCCACGGGAGGGCGGCACAGATACGCAGTATTTT CASSPREGGTDTQYF
TRBJ2-7 TRBV7-8 TRBD1 few 15 TGTGCCAGCAGCAAGCCGGGACAGATTTCCTACGAGCAGTACTTC CASSKPGQISYEQYF
TRBJ2-7 TRBV20-1 - - 13 TGCAGTGCTAGAGGTCGGGGATCGGGTGAGCAGTACTTC CSARGRGSGEQYF